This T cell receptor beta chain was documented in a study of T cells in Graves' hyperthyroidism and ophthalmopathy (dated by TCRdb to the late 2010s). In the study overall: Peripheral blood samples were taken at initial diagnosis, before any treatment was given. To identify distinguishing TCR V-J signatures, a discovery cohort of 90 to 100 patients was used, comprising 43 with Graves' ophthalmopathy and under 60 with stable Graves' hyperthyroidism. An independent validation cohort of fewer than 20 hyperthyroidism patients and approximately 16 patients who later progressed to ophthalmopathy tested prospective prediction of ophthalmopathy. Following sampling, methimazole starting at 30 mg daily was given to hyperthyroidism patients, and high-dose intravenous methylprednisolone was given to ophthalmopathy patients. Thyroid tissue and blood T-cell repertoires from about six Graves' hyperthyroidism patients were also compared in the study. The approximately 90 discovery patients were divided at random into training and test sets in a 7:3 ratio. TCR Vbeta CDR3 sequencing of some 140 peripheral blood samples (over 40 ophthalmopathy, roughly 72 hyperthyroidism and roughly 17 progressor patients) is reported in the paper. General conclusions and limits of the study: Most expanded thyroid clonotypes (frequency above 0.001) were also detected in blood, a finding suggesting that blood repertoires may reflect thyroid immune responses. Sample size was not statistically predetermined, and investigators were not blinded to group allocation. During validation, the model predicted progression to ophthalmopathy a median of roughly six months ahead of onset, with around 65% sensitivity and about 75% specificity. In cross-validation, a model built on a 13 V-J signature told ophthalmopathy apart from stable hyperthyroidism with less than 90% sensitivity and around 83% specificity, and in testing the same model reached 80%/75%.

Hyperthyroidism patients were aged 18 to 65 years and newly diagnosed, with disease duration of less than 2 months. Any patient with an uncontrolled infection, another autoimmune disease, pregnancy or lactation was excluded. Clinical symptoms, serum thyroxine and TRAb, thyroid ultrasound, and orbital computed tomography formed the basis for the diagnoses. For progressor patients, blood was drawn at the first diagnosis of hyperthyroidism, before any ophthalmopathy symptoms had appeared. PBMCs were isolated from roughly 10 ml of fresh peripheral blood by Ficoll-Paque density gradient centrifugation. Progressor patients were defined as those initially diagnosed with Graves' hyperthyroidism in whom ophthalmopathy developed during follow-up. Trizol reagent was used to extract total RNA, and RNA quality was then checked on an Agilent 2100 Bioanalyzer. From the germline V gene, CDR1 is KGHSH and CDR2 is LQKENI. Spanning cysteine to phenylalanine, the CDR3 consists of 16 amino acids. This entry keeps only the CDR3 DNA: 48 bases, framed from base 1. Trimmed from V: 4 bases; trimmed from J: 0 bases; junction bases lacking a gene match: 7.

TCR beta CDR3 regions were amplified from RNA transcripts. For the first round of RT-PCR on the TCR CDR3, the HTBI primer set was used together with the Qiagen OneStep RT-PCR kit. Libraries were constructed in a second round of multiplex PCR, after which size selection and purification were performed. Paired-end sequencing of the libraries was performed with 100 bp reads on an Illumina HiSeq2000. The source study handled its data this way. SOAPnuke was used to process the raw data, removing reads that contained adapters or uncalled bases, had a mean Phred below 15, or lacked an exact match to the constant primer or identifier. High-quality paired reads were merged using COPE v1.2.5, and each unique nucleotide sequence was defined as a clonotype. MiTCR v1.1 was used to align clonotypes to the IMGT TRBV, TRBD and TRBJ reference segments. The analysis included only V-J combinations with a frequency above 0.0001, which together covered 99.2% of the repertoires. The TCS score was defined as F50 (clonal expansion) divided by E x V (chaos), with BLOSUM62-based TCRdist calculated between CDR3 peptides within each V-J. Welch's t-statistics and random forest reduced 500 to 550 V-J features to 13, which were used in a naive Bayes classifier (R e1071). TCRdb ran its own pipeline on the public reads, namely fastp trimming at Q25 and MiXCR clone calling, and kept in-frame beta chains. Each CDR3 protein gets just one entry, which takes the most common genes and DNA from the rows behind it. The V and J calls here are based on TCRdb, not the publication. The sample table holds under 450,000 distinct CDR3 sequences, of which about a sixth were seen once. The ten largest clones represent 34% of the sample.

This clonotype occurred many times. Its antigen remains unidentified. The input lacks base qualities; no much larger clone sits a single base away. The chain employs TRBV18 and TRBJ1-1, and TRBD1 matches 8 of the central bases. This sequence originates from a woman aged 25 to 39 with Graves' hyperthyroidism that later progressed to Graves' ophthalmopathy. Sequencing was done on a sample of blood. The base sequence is TGTGCCAGCTCACGGGCAGGGGGCCCGATGAACACTGAAGCTTTCTTT. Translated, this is CASSRAGGPMNTEAFF.